This TCR beta chain was sequenced in a study of Tregs in tolerant kidney transplant recipients. Study-wide findings and caveats: Biological reproducibility was not directly addressed, but technical replication error appeared minimal.

Recipients received nonmyeloablative bone marrow transplants from related graft donors, with transient mixed chimerism. Clones were read by immunoSEQ multiplex PCR, and TCRdb kept only the in-frame ones, dropping some. This sample carries about 64,000 clones, approximately 89% of them seen once, and the ten largest clones take about 4%. This clone was picked up one time. Its antigen is as yet unknown. V lost 5 bases and J 2 bases, leaving 10 bases between the germline ends. Germline V lookup: CDR1 SGHNT, CDR2 YENEEA. CDR3 length: 13 amino acids. Sequenced material: CD4+ T cells from blood (PBMCs), taken 6 months after the transplant. The chain uses TRBV11-3 and TRBJ2-7; TRBD1 might be the D (5 bases). The clonotype comes from a human patient who received a combined kidney and bone marrow transplant. Some T cells may be the graft donor's. The CDR3: CASSPLGPYEQYF. The CDR3 bases are TGTGCCAGCAGCCCCCTGGGGCCCTACGAGCAGTACTTC.